Below are 30 T cell receptor beta chains sequenced from a single sample in a study of T cell repertoires in cytomegalovirus infection. MiXCR, applied by TCRdb to the reads, yields one record per CDR3 protein. The sample has around 300,000 distinct CDR3 sequences, less than 25% seen once; the top ten hold around 20%. Their antigens are not known. The material was cultured PBMCs, obtained from culture after CMV antigen stimulation. The receptors were sampled from a human donor in good health (CMV status not recorded). Some clones in this sample may be carry-over from other donors' samples.

This clonotype was detected ten times or more. The rearrangement joins TRBV24-1 to TRBJ2-1; 13 bases match TRBD2. The germline V gene encodes CDR1 KGHDR and CDR2 SFDVKD. The CDR3 length is 17 residues. Losses at the gene ends were 3 bases for V and 6 bases for J; bases not matched to a gene: 7. The CDR3 coding sequence is TGTGCCACCAGTGATGCCTGGACTAGCGGGAGCCCCAATGAGCAGTTCTTC. It yields the protein CATSDAWTSGSPNEQFF.

This clonotype occurred a few times. The chain has TRBV12-3 or TRBV12-4 and TRBJ2-2, with D perhaps matching TRBD2 (5 bases). V was cut by 6 bases and J by 7 bases, with 15 bases left in between. This CDR3 is 14 amino acids long. CDR3 sequence (DNA): TGTGCCAGCAGCGGCCTAGCTTGGGGCGGGGAGCTGTTTTTT. It codes for CASSGLAWGGELFF.

The chain recombines TRBV11-2 with TRBJ2-4; 7 bases map to TRBD1. The CDR3 covers 17 residues. CDR1 and CDR2 from the germline V gene are SGHAT and FQNNGV. Trimming took 5 bases from V and 0 from J; bases not matched to a gene: 10. CDR3 in DNA: TGTGCCAGCAGCCCACAGGGGTCGGGGCTAGCCAAAAACATTCAGTACTTC. The encoded protein is CASSPQGSGLAKNIQYF.

In this sample, this clonotype turned up a few times. The chain has TRBV12-3 or TRBV12-4 and TRBJ1-4, with 9 positions matching TRBD1. The CDR3 is 15 residues long. The junction had 9 bases not matched to a gene; V was cut back by 6 bases and J by 7 bases. The chain's CDR3 is CASRPGTGRSEKLFF. CDR3 nucleotides: TGTGCCAGCAGACCCGGGACAGGGCGGAGTGAAAAACTGTTTTTT.

In this sample, this clonotype is medium-sized. The chain couples TRBV7-2 to TRBJ1-4, with TRBD1 matching over 7 bases. Germline-derived CDR1 and CDR2 are SGHTA and FQGNSA. The CDR3 consists of 15 residues. Trimming at V came to 2 bases and at J to 8 bases, leaving 8 bases not matched to a gene. The CDR3 spells CASSLRSGTDEKLFF. For the CDR3, the DNA is TGTGCCAGCAGCTTACGGTCCGGGACAGACGAAAAACTGTTTTTT.

This clonotype was seen more than once but under ten times. The CDR3 DNA reads as TGTGCCTGGAGTCGGCTGAACACTGAAGCTTTCTTT. Amino acids: CAWSRLNTEAFF. The chain has TRBV30 and TRBJ1-1; D is unclear. Trimming took 2 bases from V and 0 from J, leaving 4 bases between them. Germline V gene data show CDR1 as GTSNPN and CDR2 as SVGIG (reference sequence). The CDR3 extends over 12 amino acids. The whole variable domain, filled in from reference TRBV30 and TRBJ1-1, reads SQTIHQWPATLVQPVGSPLSLECTVEGTSNPNLYWYRQAAGRGLQLLFYSVGIGQISSEVPQNLSASRPQDRQFILSSKKLLLSDSGFYLCAWSRLNTEAFFGQGTRLTVV.

The CDR3 sequence is CSAVGENQPQHF. The CDR3 DNA follows: TGCAGTGCTGTGGGGGAAAATCAGCCCCAGCATTTT. The chain couples TRBV20-1 to TRBJ1-5; weak D call: TRBD1 (5 bases). V gave up 5 bases and J gave up 4 bases, with 9 bases separating them. The CDR3 runs 12 residues. The germline V gene has CDR1 DFQATT and CDR2 SNEGSKA (reference sequence).

In its sample, this clonotype was seen a few times. The chain employs TRBV6-4 and TRBJ2-2; D unclear. The germline V gene has CDR1 MRHNA and CDR2 SNTAGT. Trimming cost V 2 bases and J 2 bases, with 6 bases left between them. The CDR3 loop spans 14 amino acids. DNA for the CDR3: TGTGCCAGCAGTGACGGGGAAAACACCGGGGAGCTGTTTTTT. Translated: CASSDGENTGELFF.

This rearrangement joins TRBV6-6 to TRBJ1-5; 8 bases agree with TRBD1. The CDR3 is 14 residues long. The germline gives CDR1 MNHNY, CDR2 SVGAGI (reference sequence). V was pared by 7 bases and J by 5 bases, with 7 bases of the junction left unmatched. CDR3 DNA sequence: TGTGCCAGCATGCCAGGGGGCGCGTATCAGCCCCAGCATTTT. Translated: CASMPGGAYQPQHF.

This clonotype has only a few counts. The chain has TRBV7-9 and TRBJ2-3; 9 positions agree with TRBD1. Unmatched junction bases numbered 6, after V lost 4 bases and J lost 7 bases. This CDR3 spans 14 amino acids. Germline V gives CDR1 SEHNR, CDR2 FQNEAQ (reference sequence). CDR3 in DNA: TGTGCCAGCAGCTGGGACAGGGCGACATATACGCAGTATTTT. It codes for CASSWDRATYTQYF.

This rearrangement joins TRBV20-1 to TRBJ1-3, with a weak D call TRBD1 (6 bases). The ends were cut back, 6 bases at V and 3 bases at J, with 12 bases in the middle. Germline-derived CDR1 and CDR2 are DFQATT and SNEGSKA (reference sequence). The CDR3 is 13 amino acids. The chain's CDR3 is CSARGGYGNTIYF. For the CDR3, the DNA is TGCAGTGCCCGAGGGGGTTATGGAAACACCATATATTTT.

This chain links TRBV28 with TRBJ2-3; D unresolved. Trimming stripped 4 bases from V and 3 bases from J, with 8 bases between. Germline V gene data show CDR1 as MDHEN and CDR2 as SYDVKM. The CDR3 is 13 residues long. The CDR3 spells CASSSSATDTQYF. In DNA form, the CDR3 reads TGTGCCAGCAGTTCCAGCGCTACAGATACGCAGTATTTT.

This clonotype was observed many times. The rearrangement joins TRBV6-1 to TRBJ1-5; the D is unclear. Trimming left V 7 bases short and J 2 bases short, with 12 bases between. Germline values: CDR1 MNHNS, CDR2 SASEGT. CDR3 size: 14 residues. The CDR3 DNA is TGTGCCAGCAATCCCCTGAGGGGCAATCAGCCCCAGCATTTT. It is translated as CASNPLRGNQPQHF.

The chain is built from TRBV19 and TRBJ2-7; D remains ambiguous. In germline, CDR1 is LNHDA, CDR2 SQIVND (reference sequence). Trimming stripped 5 bases from V and 0 bases from J, with 11 bases between. This CDR3 is built from 14 residues. CDR3 protein: CASSPGPGSYEQYV. Here the CDR3 DNA reads TGTGCCAGTAGTCCCGGTCCAGGCTCCTACGAGCAGTACGTC.

The CDR3 reads CASSLGDSWEQYF. CDR3 nucleotide sequence: TGTGCCAGCAGCTTAGGCGACAGCTGGGAGCAGTACTTC. The chain carries TRBV7-9 and TRBJ2-7; D might be TRBD1 (5 bases). The germline CDR1 and CDR2 sequences are SEHNR and FQNEAQ (reference sequence). Trimming took off 1 base at V and 7 bases at J, with 11 bases between the two ends. The CDR3 sequence is 13 residues long.

This clonotype was seen many times. V gene TRBV10-3 combines with J gene TRBJ2-1; 8 bases map to TRBD2. The CDR3 totals 14 residues. The V gene end was trimmed by 11 bases and the J gene end by 8 bases; junction bases not matched to a gene: 14. Germline lookup yields CDR1 ENHRY and CDR2 SYGVKD. In nucleotides, the CDR3 is TGTGCCGCCGGTGGGACTAGATCTTCCGATGAGCAGTTCTTC. Translated: CAAGGTRSSDEQFF.

With respect to this clonotype: A read error may be the cause here, since a much bigger clone is one base away. The conserved final phenylalanine or tryptophan is absent from the CDR3, which likely points to a read error. The rearrangement uses TRBV7-2 and TRBJ2-1, with D possibly matching TRBD2 (6 bases). CDR3 length equals 13 residues. Germline-derived CDR1 and CDR2 are SGHTA and FQGNSA. V lost 5 bases to trimming and J lost 7 bases, with 12 bases between them. The CDR3 reads CASSNTSWNEQFL. The CDR3 DNA sequence: TGTGCCAGCAGCAATACTAGCTGGAATGAGCAGTTCCTC.

The gene calls are TRBV4-1 and TRBJ1-5, with 7 bases fitting TRBD1. This CDR3 spans 21 amino acids. The V gene end was trimmed by 0 bases and the J gene end by 0 bases; junction bases not matched to a gene: 17. The germline V gene has CDR1 MGHRA and CDR2 YSYEKL. The chain's CDR3 is CASSQDTGVSIPSDSNQPQHF. CDR3 DNA sequence: TGCGCCAGCAGCCAAGACACAGGGGTTTCGATACCCTCCGATAGCAATCAGCCCCAGCATTTT.

This clonotype was found a few times. V gene TRBV7-9 combines with J gene TRBJ1-2; perhaps TRBD1 as D (6 bases). Deletions cut 8 bases from V and 4 bases from J, with 17 bases between. The CDR3 contains 14 residues. Germline V gene data show CDR1 as SEHNR and CDR2 as FQNEAQ (reference sequence). CDR3 protein: CASAWGANSYGYTF. In DNA form, the CDR3 reads TGTGCCAGCGCCTGGGGGGCTAATAGCTATGGCTACACCTTC.

This clonotype was recorded many times. V is TRBV7-9 and J is TRBJ1-1, with 8 bases matching TRBD1. V lost 5 bases and J lost 0; bases outside the gene matches: 2. Looked up from germline, CDR1 is SEHNR and CDR2 is FQNEAQ (reference sequence). CDR3 length: 14 amino acids. CDR3 amino acids: CASSPGQVNTEAFF. CDR3 in DNA: TGTGCCAGCAGCCCGGGACAGGTGAACACTGAAGCTTTCTTT.

The V and J genes are TRBV7-9 and TRBJ2-2; 11 nucleotides line up with TRBD1. With 2 bases clipped from V and 0 bases from J, the junction kept 2 bases outside the gene matches. This CDR3 has 17 amino acids. Germline V gives CDR1 SEHNR, CDR2 FQNEAQ (reference sequence). The DNA of the CDR3 is TGTGCCAGCAGCTTACCGGGACAGGGGGCGAACACCGGGGAGCTGTTTTTT. Its protein product is CASSLPGQGANTGELFF.

The CDR3 bases are TGCAGTGCAGTGGAGGACGAGCAGTACTTC. Translating gives CSAVEDEQYF. The V gene is TRBV20-1, the J gene TRBJ2-7; tentatively, D is TRBD2 (5 bases). The CDR3 length is 10 residues. V lost 6 bases and J lost 5, with 8 bases in between. Germline CDR1 reads DFQATT; CDR2 reads SNEGSKA (reference sequence).

In its sample, this clonotype was seen many times. V usage is TRBV7-2 and J usage is TRBJ2-7, with D maybe TRBD1 (6 bases). Deletions cut 1 base from V and 5 bases from J, with 9 bases between. The CDR3 runs 13 residues. Germline loops: CDR1 SGHTA, CDR2 FQGNSA. In nucleotides, the CDR3 is TGTGCCAGCAGCTTAGGAGGGGGTGACGAGCAGTACGTC. Encoded protein: CASSLGGGDEQYV.

This clonotype has just a few counts. J is TRBJ1-1 and V is TRBV28; D not resolved. CDR3 length equals 13 residues. Germline V gene lookup returns CDR1 MDHEN and CDR2 SYDVKM. Trimming pared 8 bases from V and 0 bases from J, leaving 10 bases between. The DNA for the CDR3 is TGTGCCAGCGAAGACGGCTTGAACACTGAAGCTTTCTTT. Translated, it gives CASEDGLNTEAFF.

This clonotype was counted at least ten times. The chain has TRBV12-3 or TRBV12-4 and TRBJ1-6; 9 bases fit TRBD1. CDR3 size: 15 residues. The V and J ends lost 4 bases and 8 bases, in that order; junction bases with no gene match: 6. For the CDR3, the DNA is TGTGCCAGCAGTTATAGGACAGGGGAGCATTCACCCCTCCACTTT. Protein: CASSYRTGEHSPLHF.

This clonotype was seen ten or more times. The chain uses TRBV7-2 and TRBJ2-1; 8 bases are shared with TRBD2. CDR3 size: 15 residues. Germline V gene data show CDR1 as SGHTA and CDR2 as FQGNSA. The V gene end was trimmed by 1 base and the J gene end by 8 bases; junction bases not matched to a gene: 7. The CDR3 DNA reads TGTGCCAGCAGCTTAGTCGGGAGGGCCGGCGATGAGCAGTTCTTC. Its translation: CASSLVGRAGDEQFF.

This clonotype has ten or more counts. The V gene is TRBV7-2, the J gene TRBJ2-1; 9 nucleotides agree with TRBD2. This CDR3 contains 13 residues. Germline values: CDR1 SGHTA, CDR2 FQGNSA. The V gene end was trimmed by 5 bases and the J gene end by 10 bases; junction bases not matched to a gene: 6. The CDR3 loop is CASSAQLAGEQFF. In nucleotides, the CDR3 is TGTGCCAGCAGCGCACAGCTAGCGGGAGAGCAGTTCTTC.

The J gene is TRBJ2-1, the V gene TRBV5-1; 11 bases are a match to TRBD2. The CDR3 runs to 17 residues. V lost 4 bases, J lost 9 bases, and 15 bases stayed unmatched. From germline, CDR1 is SGHRS and CDR2 YFSETQ. CDR3 nucleotides: TGCGCCAGCAGCGCTGCGCTAGCGGGAGGTCGAGTTAGTGAGCAGTTCTTC. Translation gives CASSAALAGGRVSEQFF.

The rearrangement links TRBV14 to TRBJ2-5; D unclear. Germline CDR1 is SGHDN and CDR2 is FVKESK. V was shortened by 0 bases and J by 4 bases, with 9 bases between the two germline ends. This CDR3 is 14 amino acids long. The CDR3 region is CASSQDFGRETQYF. In DNA, the CDR3 is TGTGCCAGCAGCCAAGATTTTGGGCGAGAGACCCAGTACTTC.

The V gene is TRBV18, the J gene TRBJ2-5; D is possibly TRBD2 (6 bases). CDR1 is KGHSH, CDR2 LQKENI, per germline. CDR3 length equals 13 residues. Trimming took 8 bases from V and 1 from J, leaving 11 bases between them. The CDR3 DNA follows: TGTGCCAGCCAGGGACTTCCCCAAGAGACCCAGTACTTC. This translates into CASQGLPQETQYF. The full variable domain, with the rest looked up from reference TRBV18 and TRBJ2-5, is NAGVMQNPRHLVRRRGQEARLRCSPMKGHSHVYWYRQLPEEGLKFMVYLQKENIIDESGMPKERFSAEFPKEGPSILRIQQVVRGDSAAYFCASQGLPQETQYFGPGTRLLVL.